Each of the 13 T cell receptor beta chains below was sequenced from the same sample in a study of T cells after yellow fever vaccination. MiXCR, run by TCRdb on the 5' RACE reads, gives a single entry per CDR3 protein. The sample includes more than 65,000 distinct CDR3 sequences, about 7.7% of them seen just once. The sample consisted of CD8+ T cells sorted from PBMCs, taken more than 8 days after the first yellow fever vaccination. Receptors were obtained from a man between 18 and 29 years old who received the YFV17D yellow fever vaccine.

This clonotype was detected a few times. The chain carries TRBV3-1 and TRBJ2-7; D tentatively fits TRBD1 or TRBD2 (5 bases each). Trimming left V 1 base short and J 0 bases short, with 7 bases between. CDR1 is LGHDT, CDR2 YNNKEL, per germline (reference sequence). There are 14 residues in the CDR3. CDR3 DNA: TGTGCCAGCAGCCAAGGGGGGATCTCCTACGAGCAGTACTTC. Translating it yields CASSQGGISYEQYF.

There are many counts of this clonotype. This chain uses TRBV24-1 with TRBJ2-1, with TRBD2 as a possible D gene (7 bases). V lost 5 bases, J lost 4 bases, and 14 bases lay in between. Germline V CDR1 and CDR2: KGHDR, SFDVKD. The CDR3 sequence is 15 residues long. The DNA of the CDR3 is TGTGCCACCAGTGTTGGCGGGGGCCCATACAATGAGCAGTTCTTC. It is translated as CATSVGGGPYNEQFF.

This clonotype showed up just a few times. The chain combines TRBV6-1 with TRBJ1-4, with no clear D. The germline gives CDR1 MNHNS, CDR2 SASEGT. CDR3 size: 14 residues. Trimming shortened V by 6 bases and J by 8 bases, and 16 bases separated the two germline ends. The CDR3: CASRQSYVGEKLFF. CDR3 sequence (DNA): TGTGCCAGCAGACAATCGTATGTTGGCGAAAAACTGTTTTTT.

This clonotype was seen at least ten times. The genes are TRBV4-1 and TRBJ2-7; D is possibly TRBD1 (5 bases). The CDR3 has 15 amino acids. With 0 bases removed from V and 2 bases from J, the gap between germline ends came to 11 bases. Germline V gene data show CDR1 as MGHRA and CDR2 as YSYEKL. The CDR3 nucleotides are TGCGCCAGCAGCCAAGAGAACAGGCGCGCCTACGAGCAGTACTTC. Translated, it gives CASSQENRRAYEQYF.

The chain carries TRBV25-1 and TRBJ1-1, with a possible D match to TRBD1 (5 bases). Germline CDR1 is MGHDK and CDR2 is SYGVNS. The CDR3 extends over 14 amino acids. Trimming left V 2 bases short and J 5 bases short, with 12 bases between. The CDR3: CASSEEGKKTEAFF. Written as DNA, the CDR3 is TGTGCCAGCAGTGAAGAGGGGAAGAAAACTGAAGCTTTCTTT.

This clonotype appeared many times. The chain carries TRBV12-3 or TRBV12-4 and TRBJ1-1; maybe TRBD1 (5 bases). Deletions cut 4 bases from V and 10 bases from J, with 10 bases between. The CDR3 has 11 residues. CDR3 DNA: TGTGCCAGCAGTTCGGCCACAGGAGCTTTCTTT. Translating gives CASSSATGAFF.

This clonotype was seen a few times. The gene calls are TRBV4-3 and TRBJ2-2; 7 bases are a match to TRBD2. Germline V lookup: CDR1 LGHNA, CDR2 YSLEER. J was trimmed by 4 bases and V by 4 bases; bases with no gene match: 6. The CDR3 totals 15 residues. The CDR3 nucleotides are TGCGCCAGCAGCCTCAGCGGGGACCTCACCGGGGAGCTGTTTTTT. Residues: CASSLSGDLTGELFF.

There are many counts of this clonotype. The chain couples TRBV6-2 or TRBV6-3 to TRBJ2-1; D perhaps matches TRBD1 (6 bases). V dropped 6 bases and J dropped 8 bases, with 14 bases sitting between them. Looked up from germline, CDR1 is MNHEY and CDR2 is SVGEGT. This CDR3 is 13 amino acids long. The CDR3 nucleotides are TGTGCCAGCAGCTACGGGACACTGGATGAGCAGTTCTTC. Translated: CASSYGTLDEQFF.

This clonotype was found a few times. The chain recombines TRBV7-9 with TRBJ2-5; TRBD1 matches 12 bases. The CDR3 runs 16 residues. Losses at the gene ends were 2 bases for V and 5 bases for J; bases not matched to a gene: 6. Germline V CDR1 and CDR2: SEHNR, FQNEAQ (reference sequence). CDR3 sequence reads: CASSLRDRGREETQYF. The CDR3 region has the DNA TGTGCCAGCAGCTTAAGGGACAGGGGGCGCGAGGAGACCCAGTACTTC.

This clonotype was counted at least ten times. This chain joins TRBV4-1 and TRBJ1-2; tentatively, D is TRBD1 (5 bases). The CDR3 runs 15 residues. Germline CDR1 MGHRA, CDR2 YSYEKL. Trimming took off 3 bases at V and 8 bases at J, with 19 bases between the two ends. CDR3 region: CASSHPAVGGGGYTF. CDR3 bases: TGCGCCAGCAGCCATCCTGCCGTGGGGGGTGGAGGCTACACCTTC.

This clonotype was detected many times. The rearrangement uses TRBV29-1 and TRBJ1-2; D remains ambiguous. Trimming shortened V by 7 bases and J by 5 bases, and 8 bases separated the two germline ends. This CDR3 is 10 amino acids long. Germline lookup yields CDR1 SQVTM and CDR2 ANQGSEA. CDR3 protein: CSALEYGYTF. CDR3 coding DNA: TGCAGCGCTCTGGAGTATGGCTACACCTTC.

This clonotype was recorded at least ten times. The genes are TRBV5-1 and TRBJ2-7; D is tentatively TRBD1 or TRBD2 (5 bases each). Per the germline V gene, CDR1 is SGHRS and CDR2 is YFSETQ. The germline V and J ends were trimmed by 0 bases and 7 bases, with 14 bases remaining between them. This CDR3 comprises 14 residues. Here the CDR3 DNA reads TGCGCCAGCAGCTTGGATTACTTCGGGACGGAGCAGTACGTC. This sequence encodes CASSLDYFGTEQYV.

CDR3 sequence reads: CASSLRNGYGYTF. The CDR3 DNA sequence: TGTGCCAGCAGCCTCAGAAATGGCTATGGCTACACCTTC. This chain links TRBV27 with TRBJ1-2, with no clear D. Germline CDR1 reads MNHEY; CDR2 reads SMNVEV (reference sequence). The CDR3 loop spans 13 amino acids. V was pared by 6 bases and J by 4 bases, with 12 bases between.